Presented here are 6 T cell receptor beta chains from one specimen sequenced in a study of blood T cells in healthy people across ages. The authors ran a second PCR of about 6 to 11 cycles using a sample-barcoded 5' primer and a J-beta primer mix. TCRdb reprocessed the 5' RACE reads with MiXCR, giving one entry per CDR3 protein. The sample lists 700,000 to 900,000 distinct CDR3 sequences, 53% occurring once. What was sequenced was blood. The source of these receptors is an older man in good health.

The rearrangement uses TRBV28 and TRBJ2-5, with a tentative D call TRBD2 (5 bases). The V end lost 5 bases, the J end lost 4 bases, and 11 bases lay between the germline ends. The CDR3 length is 13 residues. CDR1 MDHEN and CDR2 SYDVKM come from the germline V gene. The CDR3 loop reads CASSRGSIETQYF. In nucleotides, the CDR3 is TGTGCCAGCAGTCGCGGGTCAATAGAGACCCAGTACTTC.

This clonotype was observed a single time. The V gene is TRBV7-9, the J gene TRBJ2-3; maybe TRBD1 (6 bases). V was trimmed by 0 bases and J by 7 bases, leaving 14 bases between them. The CDR3 contains 15 residues. Germline loops: CDR1 SEHNR, CDR2 FQNEAQ (reference sequence). CDR3 in DNA: TGTGCCAGCAGCTTAGCGAAAGGGCAGGGGAATACGCAGTATTTT. It is translated as CASSLAKGQGNTQYF.

This clonotype was observed once. The chain carries TRBV7-3 and TRBJ2-1; 8 bases agree with TRBD1. The germline V gene has CDR1 SGHTA and CDR2 FQGTGA. The length of the CDR3 is 14 residues. Losses at the gene ends were 5 bases for V and 8 bases for J; bases not matched to a gene: 8. The CDR3 loop reads CASSDRGLGDEQFF. CDR3 coding DNA: TGTGCCAGCAGCGACAGGGGATTGGGGGATGAGCAGTTCTTC.

This clonotype was counted between two and nine times. The J gene is TRBJ2-5, the V gene TRBV4-1, with D unresolved. CDR1 MGHRA and CDR2 YSYEKL come from the germline V gene. The CDR3 covers 13 residues. V lost 5 bases and J 5 bases, leaving 12 bases between the germline ends. DNA of the CDR3: TGCGCCAGCAGCAAAATCCTAGGGGAGACCCAGTACTTC. Its translation: CASSKILGETQYF.

The rearrangement links TRBV2 to TRBJ2-3; D possibly uses TRBD1 or TRBD2 (5 bases each). The V end was cut by 0 bases, the J end by 5 bases, with 15 bases between. The germline gives CDR1 SNHLY, CDR2 FYNNEI. The CDR3 is 16 amino acids. CDR3 coding DNA: TGTGCCAGCAGTGAAGCGGGGACCGCCCATCAAGATACGCAGTATTTT. Its protein product is CASSEAGTAHQDTQYF. The variable domain in full, completed from reference TRBV2 and TRBJ2-3, reads EPEVTQTPSHQVTQMGQEVILRCVPISNHLYFYWYRQILGQKVEFLVSFYNNEISEKSEIFDDQFSVERPDGSNFTLKIRSTKLEDSAMYFCASSEAGTAHQDTQYFGPGTRLTVL.

The chain carries TRBV5-1 and TRBJ2-5, with a tentative D call TRBD2 (5 bases). This CDR3 region has 13 residues. V gave up 4 bases and J gave up 11 bases, with 18 bases separating them. CDR1 is SGHRS and CDR2 is YFSETQ in the germline V gene. The CDR3 region is CASSVTGYGEQYF. For the CDR3, the DNA is TGCGCCAGCAGCGTAACGGGGTACGGGGAGCAGTACTTC.